The present entry profiles one TCR beta chain with its context. Study processing details: The assay estimated nucleated cells by amplifying reference gene primers. Measured with immunoSEQ multiplex PCR; TCRdb has only the in-frame clones, and not every one. V, J and clone size were drawn from that table, and D and trimming were deduced from the DNA. The sample includes 200,000 to 300,000 clones, around 92% of them seen just once. V lost 0 bases, J lost 0 bases, and 4 bases stayed unmatched. This CDR3 contains 16 residues. CDR1 SGHRS and CDR2 YFSETQ come from the germline V gene. This sample stems from a study of blood T cell repertoires in COVID-19. Across the whole study: Samples of COVID-19 (acute and convalescent) were obtained from the United States, Italy and Spain. Sources were T cells, B-cell-depleted T cells, or PBMCs; the material itself was cDNA or gDNA.

Self-reported history from a screening survey and questionnaire set each donor's cohort. Material for sequencing was PBMCs or T cells enriched from blood (not recorded which). The source of this sequence is a woman aged 30 to 39 with acute COVID-19. The chain couples TRBV5-1 to TRBJ2-7; 9 positions match TRBD2. CDR3 coding DNA: TGCGCCAGCAGCTTGGTATTTAGCGGGAGCTCCTACGAGCAGTACTTC. This codes for CASSLVFSGSSYEQYF.